A single T cell receptor (beta chain) is shown here with its context. Its recognized antigen is unknown. No quality values exist for individual bases; no much larger clone is one base distant. The immunoSEQ hsTCRB v3.0 assay was used at survey level resolution to sequence the TRB variable region. The targeted TRB sequencing depth was roughly 35,000-50,000 T-cell genomes per sample. An Illumina MiSeq with a v3 150-cycle kit was used to sequence the pooled TRB libraries. The original pipeline was this. Repertoire analysis was run in R within a reproducible Nextflow workflow that covered QC, data transformation and analysis. LymphoSeq2, an R package for exploring AIRR-Seq data, was used to implement custom analyses. A few samples that produced fewer than 5000 total TRB sequences were removed, so 200 or so HIV repertoires were analyzed. Of the roughly 190 retained HIV repertoires, 55 to 60 were collected before and 129 after ART initiation. Repertoires were downsampled to 5000 TRB nucleotide sequences, and summary statistics were averaged over 100 downsampling iterations. TRB sequences were retained for analysis only if CDR3 regions of at least seven amino acids were present. Two measures captured diversity: a Shannon entropy-derived clonality score and the Gini coefficient. In the repertoire networks, any two of the top 5000 CDR3 amino acid sequences were connected whenever the two sequences differed by an edit distance of one. Antigen specificity groups and MHC restriction were predicted for TRB CDR3 amino acid sequences with GLIPH2. To flag known CMV, EBV, HIV or tissue antigen associations, CDR3 amino acid sequences were matched against VDJdb and McPAS-TCR. Pre-ART, post-ART and control groups were compared with Wilcoxon signed-rank tests and Holm-Bonferroni correction. Entries here come from immuneACCESS through TCRdb and include only in-frame sequences with V and J called. Some clones fail to appear in such tables; in the studies checked, an unresolved V gene covers under half of the shortfall, and the cause of the remainder is unknown. That table supplies the V and J calls and clone size; D and trimming were determined from the DNA. The sample table holds some 21,000 clones, of which 88% were seen once. The leading ten clones occupy 3% to 4% of the sample.

This sample stems from a study of long-term antiretroviral therapy in people with HIV (dated by TCRdb to between 2022 and 2023). Study-wide context: The earliest samples were collected about a decade before the 2015 WHO recommendation for immediate ART, when ART was typically delayed until CD4 counts fell. A retrospective serial study tested whether ART initiation and durable HIV suppression were associated with changes in peripheral blood TRB repertoire composition and diversity. The cohort contributed about 180 cryopreserved PBMC samples from around 30 adults with confirmed HIV infection, collected serially over a mean of approximately 6 years (range 1-12). About 35% of the 30 participants with HIV were female. Test extractions of a monoclonal T-cell line alongside about 30 polyclonal samples showed no cross-contamination during QIAcube processing.

The CDR3 goes from the cysteine to the phenylalanine over 17 residues. The kept DNA is CDR3 alone, 51 bases in frame from the first base. The germline V gene specifies SGHTA as CDR1 and FQGTGA as CDR2. The trim is 0 bases for V and 1 base for J, with a gap of 13 bases between the germline ends. Participants were included only if at least one PBMC sample before ART initiation and at least two post-ART samples were available. Treatment was received in the United States of America by all participants with HIV. Before DNA extraction, cryopreserved samples of roughly 0.9-11 million PBMC were thawed and washed. At the time of the earliest PBMC sample, participants with HIV were aged between about 23 and 54 years. PBMC samples from each participant spanned 1-4 timepoints before ART initiation and 2-8 timepoints after ART initiation, with a median of 7 samples. Serial HIV viral load, CD4+ T-cell count, ART history and demographic data were obtained for every participant. Using a Qiagen kit on a QIAcube, genomic DNA was extracted from unsorted PBMC, with samples processed in batches of 12.

General conclusions and limits of the study: Because PBMC availability was limited, only the TCR beta chain was sequenced, with no alpha chain pairing. Expanded TRB clones identified before ART initiation dominated the repertoire at all time points, although this dominance fluctuated and declined in many PLHIV after ART. Inferences about post-ART repertoire changes were limited because no data were available on ART adherence, viral resistance or therapy changes. CDR3 length ranges in HIV repertoires were narrower than in controls, and network structure suggested an antigen-experienced repertoire with only a slight naive shift after ART. The samples span the years 2004 to 2017, and the ART regimens used may be less effective than current regimens. Because pre-ART samples had limited cell numbers, profiling was done on unsorted PBMC rather than on sorted CD4+ and CD8+ T cells. Starting ART was linked to a significant rise in TRB diversity, yet even after long-term ART the diversity remained significantly lower than in transplant donor controls.

The input for sequencing was unsorted PBMCs, taken 2.3 years after starting antiretroviral therapy. The rearrangement combines TRBV7-3 with TRBJ1-3; the D gene remains uncertain. The source of this sequence is a man in his fifties or sixties with HIV. The sequenced DNA: TGTGCCAGCAGCTTAACTATCCCCGGGCGGTCTGGAAACACCATATATTTT. Translated, it gives CASSLTIPGRSGNTIYF. The CDR3 plus the reference TRBV7-3 and TRBJ1-3 genes for the other parts give the full variable domain: GAGVSQTPSNKVTEKGKYVELRCDPISGHTALYWYRQSLGQGPEFLIYFQGTGAADDSGLPNDRFFAVRPEGSVSTLKIQRTERGDSAVYLCASSLTIPGRSGNTIYFGEGSWLTVV.